This TCR beta chain was identified in a study of T-cell reconstitution after alpha-beta-depleted transplantation in children. This clonotype was observed a few times. Preparing the TCRbeta library involved the use of unique molecular identifiers. TCRdb reanalysed the PCR reads using MiXCR and keeps one entry per CDR3 protein. The sample consists of around 15,000 distinct CDR3 sequences, roughly 8% of them appearing once. Germline V lookup: CDR1 MNHEY, CDR2 SVGEGT. The length of the CDR3 is 12 residues. Trimming pared 6 bases from V and 2 bases from J, leaving 5 bases between. This rearrangement joins TRBV6-2 or TRBV6-3 to TRBJ1-5, with unresolved D. Sequences were derived from PBMCs, mostly from graft donor cells, sampled 60 days after TCRalphabeta/CD19-depleted stem cell transplant. The clonotype comes from a boy in the first two years of life who had a stem cell transplant for Wiskott-Aldrich syndrome, so the T cells may come from the graft donor. CDR3 protein: CASRPGNQPQHF. Written as DNA, the CDR3 is TGTGCCAGCAGACCGGGCAATCAGCCCCAGCATTTT.